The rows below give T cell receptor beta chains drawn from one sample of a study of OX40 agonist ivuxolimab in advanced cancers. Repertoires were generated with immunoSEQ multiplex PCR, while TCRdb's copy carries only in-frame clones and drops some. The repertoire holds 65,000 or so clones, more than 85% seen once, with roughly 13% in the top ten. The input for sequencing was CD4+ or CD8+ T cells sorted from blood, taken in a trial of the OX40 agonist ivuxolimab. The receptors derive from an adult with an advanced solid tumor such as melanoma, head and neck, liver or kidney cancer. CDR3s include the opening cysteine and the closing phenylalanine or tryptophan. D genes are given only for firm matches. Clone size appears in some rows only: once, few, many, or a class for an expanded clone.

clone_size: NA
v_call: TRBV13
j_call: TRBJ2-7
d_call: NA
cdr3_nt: TGTGCCAGCAGCAACGACAAGAGCTCCTACGAGCAGTACTTC
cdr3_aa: CASSNDKSSYEQYF

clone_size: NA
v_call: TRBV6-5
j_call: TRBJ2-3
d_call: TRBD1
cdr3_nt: TGTGCCAGCATTCCCGGGACAGGTGCCGATACGCAGTATTTT
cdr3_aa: CASIPGTGADTQYF

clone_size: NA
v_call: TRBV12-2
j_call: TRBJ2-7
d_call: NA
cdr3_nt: TGTGCAAGTCGCCCGCTAGAGGGAACGGGACAGGGCGACGACGAGCAGTACTTC
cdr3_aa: CASRPLEGTGQGDDEQYF

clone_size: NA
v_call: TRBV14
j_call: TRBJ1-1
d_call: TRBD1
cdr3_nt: TGTGCCAGCAGCAGACAGGGGTTCGGGACTGAAGCTTTCTTT
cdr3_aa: CASSRQGFGTEAFF

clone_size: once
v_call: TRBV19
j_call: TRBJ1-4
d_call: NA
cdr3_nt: TGTGCCAGTAGTATCCCTCGGACCATTAATGAAAAACTGTTTTTT
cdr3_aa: CASSIPRTINEKLFF

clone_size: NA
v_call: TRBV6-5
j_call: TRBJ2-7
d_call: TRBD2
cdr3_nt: TGTGCCAGCAGCCCGACGACTAGCGGGAGGGCAGTGGAGTACTTC
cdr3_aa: CASSPTTSGRAVEYF

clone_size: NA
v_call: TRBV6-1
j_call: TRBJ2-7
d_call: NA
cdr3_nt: TGTGCCAGCTCGGCTTTCCACTCCTACGAGCAGTACTTC
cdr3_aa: CASSAFHSYEQYF

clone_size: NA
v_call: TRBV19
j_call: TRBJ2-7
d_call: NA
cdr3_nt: TGTGCCAGTAGTATAGCAGAGAGCTCCTACGAGCAGTACTTC
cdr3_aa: CASSIAESSYEQYF

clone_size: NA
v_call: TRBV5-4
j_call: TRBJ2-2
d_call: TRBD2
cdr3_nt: TGTGCCAGCAGACCCGGGACTAGCGGGGTAAACACCGGGGAGCTGTTTTTT
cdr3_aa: CASRPGTSGVNTGELFF

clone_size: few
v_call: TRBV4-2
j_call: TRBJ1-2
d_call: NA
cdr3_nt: TGTGCCAGCAGCTACGGACAAGACTATGGCTACACCTTC
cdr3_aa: CASSYGQDYGYTF

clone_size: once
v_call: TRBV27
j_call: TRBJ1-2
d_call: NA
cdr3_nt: TGTGCCAGCAGTTTAGAGGGGGGCGGGTACTACGGCTACACCTTC
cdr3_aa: CASSLEGGGYYGYTF

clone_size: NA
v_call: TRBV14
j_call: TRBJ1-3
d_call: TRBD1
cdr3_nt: TGTGCCAGCAGCCCGGGCAGGGGGTCAGGAAACACCATATATTTT
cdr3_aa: CASSPGRGSGNTIYF

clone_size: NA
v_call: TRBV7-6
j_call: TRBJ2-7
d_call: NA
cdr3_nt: TGTGCCAGCAGCTTATATGAGGGAGAATCCTACGAGCAGTACTTC
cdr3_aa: CASSLYEGESYEQYF

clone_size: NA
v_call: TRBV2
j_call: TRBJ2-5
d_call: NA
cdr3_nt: TGTGCCAGCAGCCCCTCCCAGGGGCCCCTAACTCAAGAGACCCAGTACTTC
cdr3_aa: CASSPSQGPLTQETQYF

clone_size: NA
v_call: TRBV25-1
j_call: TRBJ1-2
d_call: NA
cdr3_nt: TGTGCCAGCAGTGGCCCCGGTATCACCTTC
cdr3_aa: CASSGPGITF

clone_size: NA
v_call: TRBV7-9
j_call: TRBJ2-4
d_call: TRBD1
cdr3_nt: TGTGCCAGCAGTCGAGCCGGGACAGGGGTTAACATTCAGTACTTC
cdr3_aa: CASSRAGTGVNIQYF

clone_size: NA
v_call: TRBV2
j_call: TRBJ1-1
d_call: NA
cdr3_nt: TGTGCCAGCAGTGAGGTCACAGGGAGGACTGAAGCTTTCTTT
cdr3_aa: CASSEVTGRTEAFF

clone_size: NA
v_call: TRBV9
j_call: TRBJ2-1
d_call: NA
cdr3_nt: TGTGCCAGCAGCGCCGACAGTGAGCAGTTCTTC
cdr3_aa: CASSADSEQFF

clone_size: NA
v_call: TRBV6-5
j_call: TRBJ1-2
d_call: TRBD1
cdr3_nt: TGTGCCAGCAGTTTACAGGGGGCTTATAGCTATGGCTACACCTTC
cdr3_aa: CASSLQGAYSYGYTF

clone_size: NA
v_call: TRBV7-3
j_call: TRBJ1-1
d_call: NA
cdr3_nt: TGTGCCAGCAGCTTAGATTCAGCAGGGGTGAACACTGAAGCTTTCTTT
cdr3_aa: CASSLDSAGVNTEAFF

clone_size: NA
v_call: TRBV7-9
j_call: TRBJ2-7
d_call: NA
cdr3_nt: TGTGCCAGCAGCCTGGACGGGTCTGGCTACGTCGGGCAGTACTTC
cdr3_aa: CASSLDGSGYVGQYF

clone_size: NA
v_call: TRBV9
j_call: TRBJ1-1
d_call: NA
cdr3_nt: TGTGCCAGCAGCGTAGAACCGGGGAACACTGAAGCTTTCTTT
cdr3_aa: CASSVEPGNTEAFF

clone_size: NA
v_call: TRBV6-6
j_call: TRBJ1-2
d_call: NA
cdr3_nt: TGTGCCTCCGTCATCTCGGGGGCGGAAGGCTACACCTTC
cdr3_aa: CASVISGAEGYTF

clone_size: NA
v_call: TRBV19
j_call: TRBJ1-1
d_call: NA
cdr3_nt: TGTGCCAGTAGTATTGGGGTGAACACTGAAGCTTTCTTT
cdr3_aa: CASSIGVNTEAFF

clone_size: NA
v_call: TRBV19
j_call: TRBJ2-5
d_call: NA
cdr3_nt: TGTGCCAGTAGTATTGGTGTCTTGGATTTGGGGGAAGGAGAGACCCAGTACTTC
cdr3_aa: CASSIGVLDLGEGETQYF

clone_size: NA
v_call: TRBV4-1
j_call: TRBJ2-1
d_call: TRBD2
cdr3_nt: TGCGCCAGCAGCCAAAATACCGGGACTAGCGGGAGCTATGAGCAGTTCTTC
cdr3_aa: CASSQNTGTSGSYEQFF

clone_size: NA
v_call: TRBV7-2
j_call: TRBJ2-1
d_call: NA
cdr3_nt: TGTGCCAGCAGCCCGGAGCAGTTCTTC
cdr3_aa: CASSPEQFF

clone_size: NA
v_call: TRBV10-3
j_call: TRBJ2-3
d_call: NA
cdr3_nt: TGTGCCATCAGTGAGTCGCCCCCCGTGCACCCCCGTAGCACAGATACGCAGTATTTT
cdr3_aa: CAISESPPVHPRSTDTQYF

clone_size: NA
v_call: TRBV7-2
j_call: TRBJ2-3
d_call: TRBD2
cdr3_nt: TGTGCCAGCAGCTCGACGGGGGGGCTGGGAGATACGCAGTATTTT
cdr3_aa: CASSSTGGLGDTQYF

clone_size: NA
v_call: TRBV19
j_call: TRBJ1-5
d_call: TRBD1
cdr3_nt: TGTGCCAGTAGTATGGACAGGGCTAGAAGCAATCAGCCCCAGCATTTT
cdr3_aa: CASSMDRARSNQPQHF

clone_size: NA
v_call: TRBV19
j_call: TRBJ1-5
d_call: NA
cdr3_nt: TGTGCCAGTAGTATTGGAGGGATGTCTCGGCCCCAGCATTTT
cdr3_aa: CASSIGGMSRPQHF

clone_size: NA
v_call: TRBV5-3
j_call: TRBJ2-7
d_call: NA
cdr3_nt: TGTGCCAGAGATGAAGGCAGTCCCTACGAGCAGTACTTC
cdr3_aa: CARDEGSPYEQYF

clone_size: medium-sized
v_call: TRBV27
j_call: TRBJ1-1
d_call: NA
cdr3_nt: TGTGCCAGCAGTTTATCTCGATCCTTGAACACTGAAGCTTTCTTT
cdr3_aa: CASSLSRSLNTEAFF

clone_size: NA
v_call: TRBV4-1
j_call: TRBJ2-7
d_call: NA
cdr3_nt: TGCGCCAGCAGCCAATTGGACAGCTACGAGCAGTACTTC
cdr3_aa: CASSQLDSYEQYF

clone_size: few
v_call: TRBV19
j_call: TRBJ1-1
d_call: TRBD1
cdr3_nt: TGTGCCAGCGATAGGACAGGGAACATGAACACTGAAGCTTTCTTT
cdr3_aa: CASDRTGNMNTEAFF

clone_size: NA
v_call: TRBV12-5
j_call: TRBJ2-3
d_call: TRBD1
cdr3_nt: TGTGCTAGTGGTTGGGGGACAGGGCGAGATACGCAGTATTTT
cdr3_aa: CASGWGTGRDTQYF

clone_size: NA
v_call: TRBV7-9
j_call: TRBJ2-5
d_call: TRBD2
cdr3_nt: TGTGCCAGCAGCTTCACGACTAGCGGGAGGGCGGAGACCCAGTACTTC
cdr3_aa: CASSFTTSGRAETQYF

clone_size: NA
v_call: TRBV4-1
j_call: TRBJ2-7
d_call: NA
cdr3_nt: TGCGCCAGCAGCCAAGTCGCAACGGGCTACGAGCAGTACTTC
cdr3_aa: CASSQVATGYEQYF

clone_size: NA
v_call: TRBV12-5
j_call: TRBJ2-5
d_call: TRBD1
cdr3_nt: TGTGCTAGTGGAGCCGGGACAGGGGGCTCCCAAGAGACCCAGTACTTC
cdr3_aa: CASGAGTGGSQETQYF

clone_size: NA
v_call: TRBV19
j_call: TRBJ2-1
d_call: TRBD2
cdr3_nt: TGTGCCAGTAGTTACCACCCCTTATGGCGGGAGGGCTACAATGAGCAGTTCTTC
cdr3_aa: CASSYHPLWREGYNEQFF

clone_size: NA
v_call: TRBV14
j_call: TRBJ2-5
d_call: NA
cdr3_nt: TGTGCCAGCAGCCAAGGACGGAATCGGCAGGGACCCCAAGAGACCCAGTACTTC
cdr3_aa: CASSQGRNRQGPQETQYF

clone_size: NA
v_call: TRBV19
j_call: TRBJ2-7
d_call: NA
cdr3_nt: TGTGCCAGTAGTTGGGGGCCTACCTACGAGCAGTACTTC
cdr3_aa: CASSWGPTYEQYF

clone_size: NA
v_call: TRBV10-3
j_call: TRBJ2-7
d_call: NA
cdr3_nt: TGTGCCATCAGTGAGTCGTCAGGACAGCCCTACGAGCAGTACTTC
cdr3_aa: CAISESSGQPYEQYF

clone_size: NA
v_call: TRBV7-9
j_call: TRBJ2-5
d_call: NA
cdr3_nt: TGTGCCAGCAGCTTGCCCTTCCCGTCAGATGAGACCCAGTACTTC
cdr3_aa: CASSLPFPSDETQYF

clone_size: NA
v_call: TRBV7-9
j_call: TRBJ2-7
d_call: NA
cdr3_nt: TGTGCCAGCAGCTTAATCCAGGCCCCTGTGGGCGAGCAGTACTTC
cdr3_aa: CASSLIQAPVGEQYF

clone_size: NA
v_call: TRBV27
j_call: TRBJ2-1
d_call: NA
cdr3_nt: TGTGCCAGCAGTAGCGGAGTTTCCTACAATGAGCAGTTCTTC
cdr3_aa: CASSSGVSYNEQFF